This T cell receptor (beta chain) was observed in a study of T-cell memory formation after mild COVID-19. TCRdb used MiXCR to reprocess the 5' RACE reads, holding one entry per CDR3 protein. The profile shows a few hundred thousand distinct CDR3 sequences, approximately 27% of them singletons. CDR1 is SEHNR and CDR2 is FQNEAQ in the germline V gene (reference sequence). CDR3 length: 14 residues. V was pared by 1 base and J by 0 bases, with 5 bases between. This clonotype was sampled from an adult woman who had mild COVID-19 (a few samples of this study predate the infection). Cell type and time point are not known. This sequence joins TRBV7-9 and TRBJ2-3; D is unclear. Sequenced sample: PBMCs or a T cell subset sorted from them (not recorded which). The CDR3 protein is CASSLDASTDTQYF. The CDR3, as DNA: TGTGCCAGCAGCTTAGATGCAAGCACAGATACGCAGTATTTT.